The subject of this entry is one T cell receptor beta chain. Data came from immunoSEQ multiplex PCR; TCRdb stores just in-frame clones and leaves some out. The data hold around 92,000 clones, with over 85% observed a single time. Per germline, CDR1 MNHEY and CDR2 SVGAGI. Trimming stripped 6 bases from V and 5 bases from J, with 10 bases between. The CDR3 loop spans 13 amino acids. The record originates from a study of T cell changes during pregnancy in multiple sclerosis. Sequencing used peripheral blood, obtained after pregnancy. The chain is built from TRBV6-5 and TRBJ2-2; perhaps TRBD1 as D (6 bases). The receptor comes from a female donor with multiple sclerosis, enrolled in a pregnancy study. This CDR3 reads CASSPGQTGELFF. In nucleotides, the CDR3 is TGTGCCAGCAGCCCCGGACAGACCGGGGAGCTGTTTTTT.